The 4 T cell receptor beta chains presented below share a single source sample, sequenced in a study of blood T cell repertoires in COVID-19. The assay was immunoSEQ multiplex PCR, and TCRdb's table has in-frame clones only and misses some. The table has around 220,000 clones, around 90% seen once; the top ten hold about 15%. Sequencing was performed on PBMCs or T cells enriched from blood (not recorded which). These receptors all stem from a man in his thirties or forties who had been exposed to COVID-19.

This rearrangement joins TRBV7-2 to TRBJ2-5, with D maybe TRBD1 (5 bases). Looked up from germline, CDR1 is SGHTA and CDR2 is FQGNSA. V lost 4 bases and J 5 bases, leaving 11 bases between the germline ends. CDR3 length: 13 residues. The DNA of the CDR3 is TGTGCCAGCAGCTCAAGATACAGGGAGACCCAGTACTTC. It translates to CASSSRYRETQYF.

Here the CDR3 reads CASSQVDRKKLFF. The CDR3 region has the DNA TGTGCCAGCAGCCAAGTAGACAGAAAAAAACTGTTTTTT. The chain employs TRBV3-1 (or the pseudogene TRBV3-2) and TRBJ1-4; TRBD1 might be the D (5 bases). Germline loops: CDR1 LGHDT, CDR2 YNNKEL (reference sequence). The CDR3 is 13 residues long. Trimming removed 1 base at V and 9 bases at J, with 9 bases between.

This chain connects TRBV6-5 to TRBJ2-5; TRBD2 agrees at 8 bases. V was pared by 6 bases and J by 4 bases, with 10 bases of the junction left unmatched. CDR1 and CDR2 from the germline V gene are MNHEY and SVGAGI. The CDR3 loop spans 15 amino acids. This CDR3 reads CASSFTRGAGETQYF. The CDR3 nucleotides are TGTGCCAGCAGCTTTACGCGGGGGGCGGGAGAGACCCAGTACTTC.

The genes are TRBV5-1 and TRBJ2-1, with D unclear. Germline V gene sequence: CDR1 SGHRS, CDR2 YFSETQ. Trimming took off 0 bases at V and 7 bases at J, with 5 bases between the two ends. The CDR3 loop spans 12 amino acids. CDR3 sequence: CASSLDSNEQFF. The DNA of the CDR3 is TGCGCCAGCAGCTTGGACAGTAATGAGCAGTTCTTC.